This T cell receptor beta chain was captured by sequencing in a study of blood T cell repertoires in COVID-19 (dated by TCRdb to the early 2020s). Background for the entire study: The collaborator samples originated in the United States, Italy and Spain and spanned the acute and convalescent phases of COVID-19. HLA class I and class II types, where available, came from metadata supplied by the sample provider rather than from assay-based typing. The dataset comprised deeply sampled blood TCRbeta repertoires from subjects exposed to, actively infected with, or recovered from COVID-19. The material from the prospective study consisted of cDNA or gDNA derived from T cells, B-cell-depleted T cells, or PBMCs. A freely available public database, intended as a resource for researchers studying the immune response to SARS-CoV-2, is where the repertoires were released. Sample metadata almost always included a de-identified subject ID, COVID-19 status, age in years and sex. The samples were drawn from the first 160 participants of the ongoing ImmuneRACE study and from under 1,500 subjects provided by 6 global collaborators.

There are 16 amino acids in the CDR3, from cysteine to phenylalanine inclusive. The only DNA kept is the CDR3, 48 bases in frame from the first base. Based on the germline V gene (reference sequence), the CDR1 and CDR2 sequences are SGHNT and YYREEE. Unmatched junction bases come to 9, with V trimmed by 1 base and J by 5 bases. TCRbeta CDR3 regions were amplified from genomic DNA by means of the immunoSEQ Assay, a bias-controlled multiplex PCR. In the paper's pipeline: The number of nucleated cells in each sample was estimated from the amplification of reference gene primers within the assay. To quantify the absolute abundance of each unique TCRbeta CDR3 rearrangement, sequence reads were collapsed and filtered. For each sample, productive Simpson clonality was calculated as the square root of Simpson's diversity index over productive rearrangements. TCRdb obtained this table from immuneACCESS and retained in-frame rearrangements with V and J assigned. These tables miss some clones; where compared with another copy, unresolved V genes account for less than half of the shortfall, and the remainder is unexplained. Clone size and the V and J calls come from that table; the DNA yielded D and trimming. The sample table contains roughly 170,000 clones; only one count was recorded for around 84% of them. The ten most abundant clones make up 2.7% of the sample.

The paper's findings and limits, for the study overall: The amount of clinical and demographic metadata varied by source and participant and was provided uncurated.

The collaborating institutions used their own protocols to collect whole blood in K2EDTA tubes. Collaborator samples were shipped for TCRbeta analysis as frozen whole blood, isolated PBMCs, or DNA extracted from either sample type. Note on this clone: Its antigen is unknown. No base quality values were provided; no much bigger clone lies one nucleotide off.

The chain couples TRBV5-4 to TRBJ2-3; 8 of the junction bases match TRBD1. The TCR comes from a man aged 35 to 55 with active or convalescent COVID-19. Material: peripheral blood. The DNA sequence follows: TGTGCCAGCAGCTTGCTGGGACAGGAGGCGGGAGATACGCAGTATTTT. This gives the protein CASSLLGQEAGDTQYF.